The present entry profiles one T cell receptor beta chain with its context. With 3 bases clipped from V and 3 bases from J, the junction kept 8 bases outside the gene matches. The CDR3 runs 17 residues. CDR1 and CDR2 (germline): ENHRY, SYGVKD. Documented treatment: oral pan-JAK inhibitor, 5-10 mg twice daily. Those with alopecia areata gave lesional scalp punch biopsies and peripheral blood. The sequencing template was cDNA reverse transcribed from extracted RNA. TCRdb keeps only in-frame clones here, not all; method: immunoSEQ multiplex PCR. This table has fewer than 25,000 clones, 50% to 70% appearing once. The data were obtained in a study of CD8+ T cells in alopecia areata.

Material: skin, obtained at week 4, from a patient treated with tofacitinib. This TCR derives from a human donor with alopecia areata. The V call is TRBV10-3, the J call TRBJ2-2; TRBD1 aligns across 9 bases. The CDR3 here is CAISDYGQGSHTGELFF. The DNA for the CDR3 is TGTGCCATCAGTGACTACGGACAGGGGTCGCACACCGGGGAGCTGTTTTTT.